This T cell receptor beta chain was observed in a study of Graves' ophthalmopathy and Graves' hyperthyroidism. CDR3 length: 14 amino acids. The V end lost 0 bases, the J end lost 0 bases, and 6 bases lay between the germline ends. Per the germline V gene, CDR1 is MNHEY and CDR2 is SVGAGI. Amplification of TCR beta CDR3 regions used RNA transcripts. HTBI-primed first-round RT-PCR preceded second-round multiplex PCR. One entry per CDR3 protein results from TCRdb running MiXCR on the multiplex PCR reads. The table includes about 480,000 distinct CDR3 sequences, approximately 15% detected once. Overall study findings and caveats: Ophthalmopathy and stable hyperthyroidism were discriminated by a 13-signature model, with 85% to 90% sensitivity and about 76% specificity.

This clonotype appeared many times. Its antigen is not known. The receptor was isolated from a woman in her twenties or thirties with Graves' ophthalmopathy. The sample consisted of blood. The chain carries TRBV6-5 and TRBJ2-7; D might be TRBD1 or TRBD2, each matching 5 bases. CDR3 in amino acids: CASSYSGPSYEQYF. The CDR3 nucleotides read TGTGCCAGCAGTTACTCGGGACCCTCCTACGAGCAGTACTTC.